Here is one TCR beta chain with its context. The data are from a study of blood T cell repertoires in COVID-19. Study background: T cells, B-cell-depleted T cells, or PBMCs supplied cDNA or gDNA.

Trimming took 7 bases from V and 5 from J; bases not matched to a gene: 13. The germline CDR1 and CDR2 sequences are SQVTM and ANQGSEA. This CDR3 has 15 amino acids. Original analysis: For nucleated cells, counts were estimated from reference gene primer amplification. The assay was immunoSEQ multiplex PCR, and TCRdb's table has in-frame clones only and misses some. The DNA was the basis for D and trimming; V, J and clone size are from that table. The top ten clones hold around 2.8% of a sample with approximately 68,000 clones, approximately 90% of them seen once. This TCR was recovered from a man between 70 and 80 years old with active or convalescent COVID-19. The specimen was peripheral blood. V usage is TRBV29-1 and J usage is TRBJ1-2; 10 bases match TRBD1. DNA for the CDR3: TGCAGCGCCCGGGGACAGGGGTCGAACGGGTATGGCTACACCTTC. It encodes CSARGQGSNGYGYTF. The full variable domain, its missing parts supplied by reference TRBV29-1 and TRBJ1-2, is SAVISQKPSRDICQRGTSLTIQCQVDSQVTMMFWYRQQPGQSLTLIATANQGSEATYESGFVIDKFPISRPNLTFSTLTVSNMSPEDSSIYLCSARGQGSNGYGYTFGSGTRLTVV.